This T cell receptor (beta chain) comes out of a study of T cell responses to AZD1222 COVID-19 vaccine. Study results and limitations: After the peak T cell response, and only then, were repertoires sampled.

With regard to this clone: The antigen is unknown.

Produced via immunoSEQ multiplex PCR; TCRdb's table is partial and in-frame only. The table lists fewer than 200,000 clones, roughly 89% of them singletons. V was shortened by 3 bases and J by 6 bases, with 15 bases between the two germline ends. Germline V gene lookup returns CDR1 SGHTA and CDR2 FQGTGA. This CDR3 is built from 15 residues. The source was peripheral blood, collected on day 0 of AZD1222 vaccination. The chain employs TRBV7-3 and TRBJ2-1; D assignment may be TRBD1 or TRBD2 (6 bases each). This receptor was identified in an adult in good health. CDR3 sequence: CASSFFGGMTNEQFF. The CDR3 nucleotides read TGTGCCAGCAGCTTCTTCGGGGGCATGACCAATGAGCAGTTCTTC.